This T cell receptor beta chain derives from a study of cytomegalovirus exposure and HLA in healthy donors. Study-wide points: It was reportedly the case that the classifier diagnosed cytomegalovirus status with high specificity and sensitivity. Clusters of TCRs from the first cohort tended to co-occur in the 90 to 150 validation repertoires (as a later analysis found).

For this clone: The antigen is undetermined.

The CDR3 totals 13 residues. V lost 5 bases and J lost 2, with 7 bases in between. Germline V CDR1 and CDR2: SGHRS, YFSETQ. Sequenced by immunoSEQ multiplex PCR; TCRdb stores in-frame clones only, minus some. This table holds 56,000 or so clones, approximately 93% found once. The receptor comes from a woman between 18 and 29 years old in good health and CMV-seropositive. The sequencing sample was made of PBMCs. The chain recombines TRBV5-1 with TRBJ2-2; a weak D match, TRBD2 (6 bases). CDR3 DNA: TGCGCCAGCAGGCGGGACAACACCGGGGAGCTGTTTTTT. It translates to CASRRDNTGELFF.